This record looks at one T cell receptor beta chain sequence and its context. Primers: 60 Vbeta forward and 13 Jbeta reverse. Per the study methods: There were around 80 million unique TCR beta chains by a later count, and some 11 million of them were shared. The table came from immunoSEQ multiplex PCR; TCRdb's copy has only in-frame clones and leaves some out. From that table come the V and J calls and clone size; the DNA was used to work out D and trimming. This repertoire shows some 150,000 clones, approximately 78% found once; its top ten account for around 3%. The record originates from a study of cytomegalovirus exposure and HLA in healthy donors. CDR1 MDHEN and CDR2 SYDVKM come from the germline V gene. This CDR3 is 15 amino acids long. V lost 6 bases, J lost 7 bases, and 16 bases lay in between. Healthy bone marrow donors made up the donors.

The clonotype was recovered from a man in his forties or fifties in good health and CMV-seropositive. What was sequenced was PBMCs. The J gene is TRBJ1-6, the V gene TRBV28, with a possible D match to TRBD1 (6 bases). The CDR3 DNA sequence: TGTGCCAGCAGATCCTCCCCAGGGGTGAATTCACCCCTCCACTTT. Encoded protein: CASRSSPGVNSPLHF.